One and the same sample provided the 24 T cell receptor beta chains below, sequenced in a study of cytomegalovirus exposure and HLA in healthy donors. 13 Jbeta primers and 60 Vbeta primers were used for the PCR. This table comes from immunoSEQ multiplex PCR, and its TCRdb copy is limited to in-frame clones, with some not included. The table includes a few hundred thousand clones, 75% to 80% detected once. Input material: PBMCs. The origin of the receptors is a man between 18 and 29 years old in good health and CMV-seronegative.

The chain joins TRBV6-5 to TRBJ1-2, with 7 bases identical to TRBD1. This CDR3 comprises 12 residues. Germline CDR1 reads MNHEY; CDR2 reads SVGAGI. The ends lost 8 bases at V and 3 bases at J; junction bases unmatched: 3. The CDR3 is CASGQADYGYTF. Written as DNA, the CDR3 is TGTGCCAGCGGACAGGCGGACTATGGCTACACCTTC.

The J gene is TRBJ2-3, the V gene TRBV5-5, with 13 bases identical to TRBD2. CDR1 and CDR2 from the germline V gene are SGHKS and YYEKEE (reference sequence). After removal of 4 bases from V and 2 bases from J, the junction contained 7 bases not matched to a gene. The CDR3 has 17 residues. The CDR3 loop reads CASSSGLAGAFTDTQYF. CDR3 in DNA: TGTGCCAGCAGCAGCGGACTAGCGGGGGCGTTCACAGATACGCAGTATTTT.

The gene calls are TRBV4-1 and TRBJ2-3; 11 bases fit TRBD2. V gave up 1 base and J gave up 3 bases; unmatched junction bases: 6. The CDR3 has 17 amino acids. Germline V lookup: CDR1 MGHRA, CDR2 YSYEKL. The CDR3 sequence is CASSQAIAGGRTDTQYF. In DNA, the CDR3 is TGCGCCAGCAGCCAAGCTATAGCGGGGGGGAGAACAGATACGCAGTATTTT.

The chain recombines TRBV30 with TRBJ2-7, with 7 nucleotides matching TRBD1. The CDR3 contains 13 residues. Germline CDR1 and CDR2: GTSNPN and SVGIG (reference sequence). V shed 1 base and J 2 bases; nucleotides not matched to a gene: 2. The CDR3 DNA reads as TGTGCCTGGAGTGCGGGACAGACCTACGAGCAGTACTTC. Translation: CAWSAGQTYEQYF.

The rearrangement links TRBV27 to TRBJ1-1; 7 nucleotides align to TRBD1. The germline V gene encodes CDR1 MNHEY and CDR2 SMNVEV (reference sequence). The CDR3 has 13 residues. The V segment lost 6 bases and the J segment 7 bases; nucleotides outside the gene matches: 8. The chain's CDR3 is CASREGQQDEAFF. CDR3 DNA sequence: TGTGCCAGCAGAGAGGGACAGCAGGATGAAGCTTTCTTT.

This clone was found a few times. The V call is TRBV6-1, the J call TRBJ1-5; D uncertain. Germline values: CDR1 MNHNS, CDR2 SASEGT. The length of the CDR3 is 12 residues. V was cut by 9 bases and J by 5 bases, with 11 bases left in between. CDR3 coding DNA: TGTGCCAGTACACCCCTTTATCAGCCCCAGCATTTT. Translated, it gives CASTPLYQPQHF.

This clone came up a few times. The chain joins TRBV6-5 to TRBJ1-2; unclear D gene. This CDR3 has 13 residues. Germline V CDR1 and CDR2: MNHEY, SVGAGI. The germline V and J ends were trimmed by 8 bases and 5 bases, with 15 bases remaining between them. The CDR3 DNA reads TGTGCCAGCGCCCCTCAGGACTTATATGGCTACACCTTC. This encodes CASAPQDLYGYTF.

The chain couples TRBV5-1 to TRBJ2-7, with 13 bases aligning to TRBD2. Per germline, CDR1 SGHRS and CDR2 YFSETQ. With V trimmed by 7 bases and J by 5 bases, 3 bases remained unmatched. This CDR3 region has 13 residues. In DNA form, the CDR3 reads TGCGCCAGCGGGACTAGCGGGATCGACGAGCAGTACTTC. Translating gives CASGTSGIDEQYF.

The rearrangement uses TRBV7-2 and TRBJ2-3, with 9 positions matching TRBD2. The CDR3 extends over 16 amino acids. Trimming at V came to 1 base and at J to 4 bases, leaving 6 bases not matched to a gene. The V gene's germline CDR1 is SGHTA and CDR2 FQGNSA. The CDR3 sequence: CASSLGLAGASDTQYF. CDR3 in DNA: TGTGCCAGCAGCTTAGGATTAGCGGGGGCCTCAGATACGCAGTATTTT. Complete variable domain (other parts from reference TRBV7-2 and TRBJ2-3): GAGVSQSPSNKVTEKGKDVELRCDPISGHTALYWYRQSLGQGLEFLIYFQGNSAPDKSGLPSDRFSAERTGGSVSTLTIQRTQQEDSAVYLCASSLGLAGASDTQYFGPGTRLTVL.

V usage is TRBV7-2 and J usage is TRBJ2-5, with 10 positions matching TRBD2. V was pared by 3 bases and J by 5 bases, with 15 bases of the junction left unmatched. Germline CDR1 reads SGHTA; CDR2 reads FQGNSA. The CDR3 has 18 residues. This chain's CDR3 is CASSFRTVGTSGKETQYF. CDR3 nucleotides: TGTGCCAGCAGCTTCCGGACGGTAGGCACTAGCGGGAAGGAGACCCAGTACTTC.

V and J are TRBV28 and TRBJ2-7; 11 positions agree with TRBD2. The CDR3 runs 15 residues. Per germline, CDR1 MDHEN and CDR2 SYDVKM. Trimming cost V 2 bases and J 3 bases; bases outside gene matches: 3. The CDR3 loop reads CASSLPTSGGYEQYF. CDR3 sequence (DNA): TGTGCCAGCAGTTTACCTACTAGCGGGGGCTACGAGCAGTACTTC.

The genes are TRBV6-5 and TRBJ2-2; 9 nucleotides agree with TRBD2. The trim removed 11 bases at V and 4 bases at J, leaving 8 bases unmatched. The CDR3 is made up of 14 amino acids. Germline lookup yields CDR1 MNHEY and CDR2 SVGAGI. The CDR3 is CAARAGGTTGELFF. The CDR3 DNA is TGTGCCGCCAGGGCGGGAGGGACCACCGGGGAGCTGTTTTTT.

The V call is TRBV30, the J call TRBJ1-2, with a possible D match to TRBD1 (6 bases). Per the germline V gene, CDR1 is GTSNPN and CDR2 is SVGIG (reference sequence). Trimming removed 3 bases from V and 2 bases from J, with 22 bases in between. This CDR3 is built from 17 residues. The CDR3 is CAWSPPILPGTNYGYTF. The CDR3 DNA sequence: TGTGCCTGGAGCCCTCCTATTCTCCCAGGGACAAACTATGGCTACACCTTC.

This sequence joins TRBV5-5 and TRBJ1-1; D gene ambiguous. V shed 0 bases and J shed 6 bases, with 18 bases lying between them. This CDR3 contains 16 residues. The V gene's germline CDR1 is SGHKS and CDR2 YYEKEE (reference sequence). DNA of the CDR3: TGTGCCAGCAGCTTGGTCGGGGTAGTGGTTATCCCTGAAGCTTTCTTT. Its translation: CASSLVGVVVIPEAFF.

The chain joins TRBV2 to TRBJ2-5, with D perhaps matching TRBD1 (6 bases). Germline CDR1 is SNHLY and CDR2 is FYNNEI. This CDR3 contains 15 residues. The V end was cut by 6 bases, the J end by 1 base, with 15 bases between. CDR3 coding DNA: TGTGCCAGCAGACAAGACAGGCAAGCCCAAGAGACCCAGTACTTC. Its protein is CASRQDRQAQETQYF.

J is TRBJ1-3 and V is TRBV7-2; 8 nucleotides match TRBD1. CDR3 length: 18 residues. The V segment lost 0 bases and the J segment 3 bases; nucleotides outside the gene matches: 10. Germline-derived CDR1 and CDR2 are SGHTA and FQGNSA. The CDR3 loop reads CASSLASLSRGLGNTIYF. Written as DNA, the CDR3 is TGTGCCAGCAGCTTAGCATCTTTATCCAGGGGGCTTGGAAACACCATATATTTT.

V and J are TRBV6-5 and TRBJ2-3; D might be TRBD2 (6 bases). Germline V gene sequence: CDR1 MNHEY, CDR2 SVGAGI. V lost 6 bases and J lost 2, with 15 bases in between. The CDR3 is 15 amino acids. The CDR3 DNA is TGTGCCAGCAGCCCCGGGACTTTACACACAGATACGCAGTATTTT. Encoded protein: CASSPGTLHTDTQYF.

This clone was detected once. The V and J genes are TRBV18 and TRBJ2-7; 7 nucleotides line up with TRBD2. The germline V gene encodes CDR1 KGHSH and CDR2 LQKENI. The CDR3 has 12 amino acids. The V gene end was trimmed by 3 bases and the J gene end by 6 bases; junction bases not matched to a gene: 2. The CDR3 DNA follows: TGTGCCAGCTCACCGCCGGGGGGCGAGCAGTACTTC. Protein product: CASSPPGGEQYF.

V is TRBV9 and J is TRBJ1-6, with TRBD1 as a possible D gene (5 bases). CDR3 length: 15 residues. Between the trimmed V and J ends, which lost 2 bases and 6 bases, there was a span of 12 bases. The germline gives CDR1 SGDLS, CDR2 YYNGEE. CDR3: CASSVDPDSNSPLHF. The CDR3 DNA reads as TGTGCCAGCAGCGTTGATCCAGACAGTAATTCACCCCTCCACTTT.

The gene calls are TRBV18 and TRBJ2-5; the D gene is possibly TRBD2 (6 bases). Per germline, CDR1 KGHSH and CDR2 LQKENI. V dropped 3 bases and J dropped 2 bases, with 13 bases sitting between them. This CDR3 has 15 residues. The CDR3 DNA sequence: TGTGCCAGCTCACCTTCAAGTGGGGGGCAAGAGACCCAGTACTTC. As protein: CASSPSSGGQETQYF.

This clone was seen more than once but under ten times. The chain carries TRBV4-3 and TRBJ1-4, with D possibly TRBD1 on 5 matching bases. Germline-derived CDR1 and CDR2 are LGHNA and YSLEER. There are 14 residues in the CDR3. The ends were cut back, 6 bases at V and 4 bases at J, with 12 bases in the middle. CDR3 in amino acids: CASSIDSFNEKLFF. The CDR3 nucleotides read TGCGCCAGCAGTATAGACAGTTTTAATGAAAAACTGTTTTTT.

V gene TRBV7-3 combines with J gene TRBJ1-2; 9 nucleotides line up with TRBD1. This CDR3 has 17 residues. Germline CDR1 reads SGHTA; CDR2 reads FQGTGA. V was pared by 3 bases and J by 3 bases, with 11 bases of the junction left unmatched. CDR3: CASSFRLGQGKDYGYTF. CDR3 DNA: TGTGCCAGCAGCTTCCGCCTGGGACAGGGTAAAGACTATGGCTACACCTTC.

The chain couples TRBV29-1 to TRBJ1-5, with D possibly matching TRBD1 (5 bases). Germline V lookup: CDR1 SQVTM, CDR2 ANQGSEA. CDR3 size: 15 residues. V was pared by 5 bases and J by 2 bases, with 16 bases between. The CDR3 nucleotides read TGCAGCGTTTCGGAGGGGCAGGCGGGCAATCAGCCCCAGCATTTT. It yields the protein CSVSEGQAGNQPQHF.

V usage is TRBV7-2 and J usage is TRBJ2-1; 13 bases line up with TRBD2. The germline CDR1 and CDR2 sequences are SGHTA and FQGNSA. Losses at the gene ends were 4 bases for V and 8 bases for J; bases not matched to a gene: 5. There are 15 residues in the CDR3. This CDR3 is CASSSRLAGGHEQFF. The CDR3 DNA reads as TGTGCCAGCAGCTCGAGACTAGCGGGAGGCCATGAGCAGTTCTTC.